Shown below are 15 T cell receptor beta chains from a single sample sequenced in a study of control samples from healthy donors and cancer patients (dated by TCRdb to the early 2020s). Receptor libraries were prepared by the immunoSEQ multiplex PCR assay. TCRdb stores this immuneACCESS table with in-frame sequences only. Part of the clones is absent; in the studies checked, under half of the shortfall reflects unresolved V genes, and no reason is known for the rest. The sample records approximately 90,000 clones, 88% of which are singletons. In total, the top ten clones hold 13% to 15% of the sample. Material: blood. The receptors stem from a woman in her 70s in good health.

This chain joins TRBV27 and TRBJ1-6; D is unresolved. V shed 0 bases and J shed 8 bases, with 8 bases lying between them. The CDR3 covers 14 residues. The germline CDR1 and CDR2 sequences are MNHEY and SMNVEV (reference sequence). CDR3 sequence (DNA): TGTGCCAGCAGTTTATCATTCAGAGATTCACCCCTCCACTTT. Translating it yields CASSLSFRDSPLHF.

This chain connects TRBV19 to TRBJ1-5; 9 positions agree with TRBD1. Germline CDR1 LNHDA, CDR2 SQIVND (reference sequence). The CDR3 extends over 16 amino acids. With 1 base clipped from V and 6 bases from J, the junction kept 7 bases outside the gene matches. The CDR3 nucleotides read TGTGCCAGTAGTATAGGGGGAGGACAGGGGTCTCAGCCCCAGCATTTT. Protein product: CASSIGGGQGSQPQHF.

The rearrangement links TRBV9 to TRBJ2-5, with D possibly matching TRBD2 (5 bases). The CDR3 runs to 14 residues. Trimming pared 0 bases from V and 2 bases from J, leaving 8 bases between. From germline, CDR1 is SGDLS and CDR2 YYNGEE. CDR3 in DNA: TGTGCCAGCAGCGTAGCTACGGGACAAGAGACCCAGTACTTC. Amino acids: CASSVATGQETQYF.

The CDR3 DNA reads TGCGCCAGCAGCCCCAGCGGGGTCACAGATACGCAGTATTTT. Its translation is CASSPSGVTDTQYF. The chain recombines TRBV5-1 with TRBJ2-3, with TRBD2 matching 7 bases. J lost 2 bases, V lost 4 bases, and 4 bases had no gene match. CDR3 length: 14 residues. The germline V gene has CDR1 SGHRS and CDR2 YFSETQ. Together with reference TRBV5-1 and TRBJ2-3, the CDR3 gives the full variable domain: KAGVTQTPRYLIKTRGQQVTLSCSPISGHRSVSWYQQTPGQGLQFLFEYFSETQRNKGNFPGRFSGRQFSNSRSEMNVSTLELGDSALYLCASSPSGVTDTQYFGPGTRLTVL.

This clone was detected once. J is TRBJ1-1 and V is TRBV5-1; 10 nucleotides align to TRBD1. The J segment lost 4 bases and the V segment lost 4 bases, leaving 4 bases of the junction unmatched. CDR3 length equals 14 residues. The germline gives CDR1 SGHRS, CDR2 YFSETQ. CDR3 region: CASSLRTGGTEAFF. The CDR3 region has the DNA TGCGCCAGCAGCCTTCGGACAGGGGGCACTGAAGCTTTCTTT.

The genes are TRBV5-6 and TRBJ2-3, with 8 positions matching TRBD1. The CDR3 is made up of 13 amino acids. Germline-derived CDR1 and CDR2 are SGHDT and YYEEEE. The V gene end was trimmed by 4 bases and the J gene end by 5 bases; junction bases not matched to a gene: 3. The CDR3 DNA follows: TGTGCCAGCAGCCAACAGGGGGGAGATACGCAGTATTTT. Protein sequence: CASSQQGGDTQYF.

This rearrangement joins TRBV19 to TRBJ1-5; 8 bases map to TRBD1. Per germline, CDR1 LNHDA and CDR2 SQIVND (reference sequence). J gave up 4 bases and V 10 bases, and 9 bases lay outside the gene matches. This CDR3 has 14 residues. Here the CDR3 reads CATVQTGVNQPQHF. In DNA form, the CDR3 reads TGTGCCACCGTACAGACAGGGGTAAATCAGCCCCAGCATTTT.

CDR3 region: CASSFRGKTQYF. Here the CDR3 DNA reads TGTGCCAGCAGTTTCCGAGGGAAGACCCAGTACTTC. The chain carries TRBV27 and TRBJ2-5; TRBD2 is a possible D gene (5 bases). This CDR3 comprises 12 residues. The V end lost 3 bases, the J end lost 6 bases, and 8 bases lay between the germline ends. The V gene's germline CDR1 is MNHEY and CDR2 SMNVEV (reference sequence).

This sequence joins TRBV18 and TRBJ2-1; 8 positions agree with TRBD2. The length of the CDR3 is 13 residues. V dropped 3 bases and J dropped 8; count of bases not matched to a gene: 3. Germline CDR1 KGHSH, CDR2 LQKENI. CDR3 DNA sequence: TGTGCCAGCTCACCGATACTAGCGGATGAGCAGTTCTTC. It encodes CASSPILADEQFF. Full variable domain (missing parts from reference TRBV18 and TRBJ2-1): NAGVMQNPRHLVRRRGQEARLRCSPMKGHSHVYWYRQLPEEGLKFMVYLQKENIIDESGMPKERFSAEFPKEGPSILRIQQVVRGDSAAYFCASSPILADEQFFGPGTRLTVL.

This chain connects TRBV6-6 to TRBJ1-3; D is undetermined. This CDR3 contains 14 residues. Trimming pared 6 bases from V and 1 base from J, leaving 10 bases between. Germline lookup yields CDR1 MNHNY and CDR2 SVGAGI (reference sequence). The CDR3 DNA reads TGTGCCAGCAGGACACAGTTATCTGGAAACACCATATATTTT. Its protein is CASRTQLSGNTIYF.

The chain couples TRBV5-1 to TRBJ2-3; no definite D call. Trimming cost V 1 base and J 0 bases, with 6 bases left between them. The V gene's germline CDR1 is SGHRS and CDR2 YFSETQ. The CDR3 consists of 14 residues. The CDR3 bases are TGCGCCAGCAGCTTGTCGGCTAGCACAGATACGCAGTATTTT. Its translation is CASSLSASTDTQYF.

The chain joins TRBV27 to TRBJ2-6; no clear D. Germline-derived CDR1 and CDR2 are MNHEY and SMNVEV (reference sequence). Trimming took off 2 bases at V and 1 base at J, with 6 bases between the two ends. This CDR3 spans 15 amino acids. For the CDR3, the DNA is TGTGCCAGCAGTTTAAGGTGGTCTGGGGCCAACGTCCTGACTTTC. Translated: CASSLRWSGANVLTF.

This CDR3 reads CASRKEWGENTEAFF. CDR3 coding DNA: TGTGCCAGCAGGAAAGAGTGGGGGGAGAACACTGAAGCTTTCTTT. This chain links TRBV6-6 with TRBJ1-1; D is perhaps TRBD1 (5 bases). Germline V CDR1 and CDR2: MNHNY, SVGAGI (reference sequence). The CDR3 sequence is 15 residues long. The ends were cut back, 6 bases at V and 1 base at J, with 15 bases in the middle.

The chain joins TRBV6-5 to TRBJ1-1; D gene uncertain. The CDR3 spans 14 residues. From germline, CDR1 is MNHEY and CDR2 SVGAGI. The ends were cut back, 8 bases at V and 5 bases at J, with 18 bases in the middle. This chain's CDR3 is CASAPAEGGTEAFF. The CDR3 DNA follows: TGTGCCAGCGCGCCGGCAGAGGGCGGGACTGAAGCTTTCTTT.

The chain employs TRBV4-1 and TRBJ2-6; TRBD1 might be the D (5 bases). The germline V gene has CDR1 MGHRA and CDR2 YSYEKL. The CDR3 is 18 amino acids. V was pared by 1 base and J by 4 bases, with 17 bases between. The CDR3 spells CASSQAEGASVGANVLTF. CDR3 nucleotide sequence: TGCGCCAGCAGCCAAGCCGAAGGGGCATCAGTCGGGGCCAACGTCCTGACTTTC.